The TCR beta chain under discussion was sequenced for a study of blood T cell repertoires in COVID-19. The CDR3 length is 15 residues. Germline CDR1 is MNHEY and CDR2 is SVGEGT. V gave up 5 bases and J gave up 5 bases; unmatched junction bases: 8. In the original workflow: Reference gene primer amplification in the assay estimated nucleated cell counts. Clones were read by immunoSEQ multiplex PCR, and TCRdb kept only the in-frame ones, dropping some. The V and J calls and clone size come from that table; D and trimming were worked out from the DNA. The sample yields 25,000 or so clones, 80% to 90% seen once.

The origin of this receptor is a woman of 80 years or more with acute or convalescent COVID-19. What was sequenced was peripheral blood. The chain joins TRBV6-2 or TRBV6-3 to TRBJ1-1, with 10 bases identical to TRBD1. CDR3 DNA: TGTGCCAGCAGTGTCTTCGGACAGGGGGGGACTGAAGCTTTCTTT. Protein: CASSVFGQGGTEAFF.